The 10 T cell receptor beta chains below come from one sample, sequenced in a study of shared clonotypes between healthy human individuals. Profiled with immunoSEQ multiplex PCR; TCRdb holds only in-frame clones, not every one. Of under 1 million clones listed, 80% to 95% are singletons. Selected positively for CCR7 and CD45RO-negative, naive CD8 cells excluded terminally differentiated effector memory CD45RA+ cells. The sequencing sample was made of naive CD8+ T cells sorted from blood. These receptors all stem from a man aged 30 to 39 in good health.

The chain links TRBV14 to TRBJ2-1, with a possible D match to TRBD1 (6 bases). V was shortened by 6 bases and J by 8 bases, with 14 bases between the two germline ends. The CDR3 covers 13 residues. Germline assignment: CDR1 SGHDN and CDR2 FVKESK. This CDR3 is CASRELGADEQFF. CDR3 DNA sequence: TGTGCCAGCAGGGAATTGGGGGCCGATGAGCAGTTCTTC.

The chain has TRBV9 and TRBJ2-3; TRBD2 matches 13 bases. V lost 4 bases, J lost 3 bases, and 11 bases stayed unmatched. This CDR3 has 18 amino acids. Germline assignment: CDR1 SGDLS and CDR2 YYNGEE. CDR3 amino acids: CASSKFGTSGIATDTQYF. Here the CDR3 DNA reads TGTGCCAGCAGCAAATTCGGGACTAGCGGGATTGCAACAGATACGCAGTATTTT.

The V call is TRBV7-9, the J call TRBJ2-1; 9 bases match TRBD1. This CDR3 contains 15 residues. V lost 5 bases and J lost 8; bases outside the gene matches: 10. Germline V gene lookup returns CDR1 SEHNR and CDR2 FQNEAQ (reference sequence). The CDR3 DNA is TGTGCCAGCAGCATGGGACAGGGACGTGTGGATGAGCAGTTCTTC. Translated: CASSMGQGRVDEQFF.

This chain joins TRBV28 and TRBJ2-3; 7 nucleotides agree with TRBD2. The germline V gene encodes CDR1 MDHEN and CDR2 SYDVKM. Trimming took 6 bases from V and 3 from J; bases not matched to a gene: 9. The CDR3 is made up of 15 amino acids. CDR3: CASSPLAGETDTQYF. CDR3 bases: TGTGCCAGCAGCCCCTTGGCGGGAGAGACAGATACGCAGTATTTT.

The chain is built from TRBV7-9 and TRBJ2-4; TRBD1 matches at 9 bases. Germline V gene lookup returns CDR1 SEHNR and CDR2 FQNEAQ (reference sequence). The CDR3 length is 11 residues. V lost 5 bases, J lost 16 bases, and 6 bases stayed unmatched. CDR3 sequence: CASSPGTGYYF. The CDR3 coding sequence is TGTGCCAGCAGCCCTGGGACAGGGTACTACTTC.

The V gene is TRBV29-1, the J gene TRBJ2-1; tentatively, D is TRBD2 (7 bases). V was trimmed by 6 bases and J by 5 bases, leaving 17 bases between them. Germline assignment: CDR1 SQVTM and CDR2 ANQGSEA. This CDR3 is built from 14 residues. CDR3 bases: TGCAGCGTGGGGTCGGGGGGCCTAAACAATGAGCAGTTCTTC. Amino acids: CSVGSGGLNNEQFF.

The chain joins TRBV13 to TRBJ1-4; 8 bases are a match to TRBD1. The V gene end was trimmed by 3 bases and the J gene end by 7 bases; junction bases not matched to a gene: 4. Looked up from germline, CDR1 is PRHDT and CDR2 is FYEKMQ (reference sequence). The CDR3 contains 14 residues. CDR3 sequence (DNA): TGTGCCAGCAGCTTGACAGGGGCCGGTGAAAAACTGTTTTTT. Translating gives CASSLTGAGEKLFF.

V and J are TRBV19 and TRBJ1-2; unclear D gene. Between the trimmed V and J ends, which lost 1 base and 3 bases, there was a span of 9 bases. CDR1 LNHDA and CDR2 SQIVND come from the germline V gene (reference sequence). The CDR3 length is 14 residues. The chain's CDR3 is CASSIGYEDYGYTF. The CDR3, as DNA: TGTGCCAGTAGTATAGGGTACGAGGACTATGGCTACACCTTC.

The chain has TRBV13 and TRBJ2-1, with 9 bases aligning to TRBD1. V was pared by 4 bases and J by 8 bases, with 6 bases of the junction left unmatched. Germline CDR1 PRHDT, CDR2 FYEKMQ (reference sequence). This CDR3 has 14 residues. The CDR3 nucleotides are TGTGCCAGCAGCTACAGGGGGCATATCGATGAGCAGTTCTTC. Translating it yields CASSYRGHIDEQFF.

Worth noting for this clone: The same CDR3 can be traced to other DNA sequences in this sample. J is TRBJ1-1 and V is TRBV7-9; D remains ambiguous. Germline lookup yields CDR1 SEHNR and CDR2 FQNEAQ (reference sequence). The CDR3 contains 13 residues. The V and J ends lost 6 bases and 1 base respectively, with 9 bases between them. The CDR3 loop reads CASRPTENTEAFF. The CDR3 nucleotides are TGTGCCAGCAGACCCACAGAGAACACTGAAGCTTTCTTT.